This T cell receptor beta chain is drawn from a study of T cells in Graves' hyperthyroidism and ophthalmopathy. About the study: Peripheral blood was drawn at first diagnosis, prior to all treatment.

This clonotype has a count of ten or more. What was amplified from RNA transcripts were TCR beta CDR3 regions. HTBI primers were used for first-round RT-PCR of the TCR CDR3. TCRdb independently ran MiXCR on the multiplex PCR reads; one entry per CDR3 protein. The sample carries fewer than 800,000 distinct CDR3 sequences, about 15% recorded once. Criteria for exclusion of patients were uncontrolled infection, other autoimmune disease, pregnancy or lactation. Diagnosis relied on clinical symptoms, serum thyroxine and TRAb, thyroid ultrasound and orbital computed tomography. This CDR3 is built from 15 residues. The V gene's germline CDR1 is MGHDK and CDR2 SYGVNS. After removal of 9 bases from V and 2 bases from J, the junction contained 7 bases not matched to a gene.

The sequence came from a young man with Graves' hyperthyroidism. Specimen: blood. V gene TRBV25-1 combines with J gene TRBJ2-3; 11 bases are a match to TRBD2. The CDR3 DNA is TGTGCCAGTTCTCTGGGACTAGCGGTCACAGATACGCAGTATTTT. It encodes CASSLGLAVTDTQYF.